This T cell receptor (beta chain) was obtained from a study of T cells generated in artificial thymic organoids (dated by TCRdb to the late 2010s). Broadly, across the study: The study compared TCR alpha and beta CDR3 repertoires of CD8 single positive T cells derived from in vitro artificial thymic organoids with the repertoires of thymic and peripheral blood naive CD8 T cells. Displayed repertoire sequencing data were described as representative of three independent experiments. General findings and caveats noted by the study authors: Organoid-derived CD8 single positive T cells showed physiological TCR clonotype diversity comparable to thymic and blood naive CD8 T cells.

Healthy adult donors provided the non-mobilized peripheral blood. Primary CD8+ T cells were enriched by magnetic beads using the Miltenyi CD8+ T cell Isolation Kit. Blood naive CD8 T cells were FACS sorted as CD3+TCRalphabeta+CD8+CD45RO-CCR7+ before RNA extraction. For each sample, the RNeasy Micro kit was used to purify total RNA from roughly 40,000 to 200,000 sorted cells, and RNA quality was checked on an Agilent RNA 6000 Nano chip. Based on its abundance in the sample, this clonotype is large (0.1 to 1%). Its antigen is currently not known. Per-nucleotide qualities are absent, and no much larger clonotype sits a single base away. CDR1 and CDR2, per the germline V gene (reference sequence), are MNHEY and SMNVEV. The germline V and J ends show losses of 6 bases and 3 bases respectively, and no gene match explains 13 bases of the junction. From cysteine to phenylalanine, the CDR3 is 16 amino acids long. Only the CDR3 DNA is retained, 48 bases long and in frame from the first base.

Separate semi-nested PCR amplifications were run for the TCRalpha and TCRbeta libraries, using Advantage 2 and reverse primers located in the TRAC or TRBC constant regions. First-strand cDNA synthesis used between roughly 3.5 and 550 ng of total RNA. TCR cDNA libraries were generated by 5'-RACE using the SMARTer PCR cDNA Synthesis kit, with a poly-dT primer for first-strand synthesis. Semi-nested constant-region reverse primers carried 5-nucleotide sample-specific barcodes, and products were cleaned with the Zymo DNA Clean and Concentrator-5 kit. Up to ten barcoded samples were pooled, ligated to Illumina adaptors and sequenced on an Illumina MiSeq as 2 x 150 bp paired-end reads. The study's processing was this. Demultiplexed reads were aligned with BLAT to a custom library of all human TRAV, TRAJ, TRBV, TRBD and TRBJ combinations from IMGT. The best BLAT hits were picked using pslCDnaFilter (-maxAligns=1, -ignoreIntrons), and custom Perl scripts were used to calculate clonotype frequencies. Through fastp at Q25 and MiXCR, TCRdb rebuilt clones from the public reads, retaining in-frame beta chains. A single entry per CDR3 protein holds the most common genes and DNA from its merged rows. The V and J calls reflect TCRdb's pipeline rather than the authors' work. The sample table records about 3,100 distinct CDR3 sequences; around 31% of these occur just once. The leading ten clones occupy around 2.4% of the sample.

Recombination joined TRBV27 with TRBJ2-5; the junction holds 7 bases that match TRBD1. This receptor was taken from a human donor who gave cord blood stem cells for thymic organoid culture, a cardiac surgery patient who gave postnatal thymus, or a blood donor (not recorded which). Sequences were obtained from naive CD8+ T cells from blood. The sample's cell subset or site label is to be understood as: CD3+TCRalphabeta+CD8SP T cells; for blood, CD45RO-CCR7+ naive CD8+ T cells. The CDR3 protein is CASSHDRTGEEETQYF. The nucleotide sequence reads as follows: TGTGCCAGCAGCCATGACCGAACAGGGGAAGAAGAGACCCAGTACTTC.